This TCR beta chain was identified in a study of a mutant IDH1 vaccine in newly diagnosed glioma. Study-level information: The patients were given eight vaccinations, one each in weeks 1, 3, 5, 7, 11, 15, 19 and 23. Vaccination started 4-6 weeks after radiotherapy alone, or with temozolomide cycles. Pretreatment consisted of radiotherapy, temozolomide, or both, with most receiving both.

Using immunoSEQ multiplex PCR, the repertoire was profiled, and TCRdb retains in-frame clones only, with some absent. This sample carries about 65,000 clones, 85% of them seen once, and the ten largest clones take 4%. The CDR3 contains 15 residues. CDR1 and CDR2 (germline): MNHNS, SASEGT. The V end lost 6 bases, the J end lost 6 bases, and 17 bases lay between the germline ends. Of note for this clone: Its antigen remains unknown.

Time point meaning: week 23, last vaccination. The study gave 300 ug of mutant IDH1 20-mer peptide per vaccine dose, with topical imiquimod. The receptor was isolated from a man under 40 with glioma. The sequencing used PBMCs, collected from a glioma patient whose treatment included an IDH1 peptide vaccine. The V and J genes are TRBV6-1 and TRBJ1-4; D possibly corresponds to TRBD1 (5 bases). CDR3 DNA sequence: TGTGCCAGCAGAAGGACGTGGAGGGACGATGAAAAACTGTTTTTT. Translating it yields CASRRTWRDDEKLFF.